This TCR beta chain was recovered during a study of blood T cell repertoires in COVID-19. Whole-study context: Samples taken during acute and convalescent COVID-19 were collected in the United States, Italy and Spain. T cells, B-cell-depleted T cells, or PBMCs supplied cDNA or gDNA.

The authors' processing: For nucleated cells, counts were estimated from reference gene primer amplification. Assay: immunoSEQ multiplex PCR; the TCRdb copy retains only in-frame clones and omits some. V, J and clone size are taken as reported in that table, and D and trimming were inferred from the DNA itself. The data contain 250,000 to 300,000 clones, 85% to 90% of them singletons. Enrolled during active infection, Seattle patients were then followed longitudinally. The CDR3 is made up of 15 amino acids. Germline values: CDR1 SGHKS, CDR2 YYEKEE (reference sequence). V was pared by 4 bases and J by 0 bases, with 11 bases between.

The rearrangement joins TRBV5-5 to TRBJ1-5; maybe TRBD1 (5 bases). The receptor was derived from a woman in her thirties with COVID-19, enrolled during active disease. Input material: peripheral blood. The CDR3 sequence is CASSLGHSSNQPQHF. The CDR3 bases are TGTGCCAGCAGCCTCGGACATTCTAGCAATCAGCCCCAGCATTTT. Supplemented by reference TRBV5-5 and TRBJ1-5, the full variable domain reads DAGVTQSPTHLIKTRGQQVTLRCSPISGHKSVSWYQQVLGQGPQFIFQYYEKEERGRGNFPDRFSARQFPNYSSELNVNALLLGDSALYLCASSLGHSSNQPQHFGDGTRLSIL.